This TCR beta chain comes out of a study of OX40 agonist ivuxolimab in advanced cancers. Study-level information: Intravenous ivuxolimab was administered to patients every 2 weeks at 0.01 to 10 mg/kg.

Sampling times: baseline, cycle 4 day 1, cycle 7 day 1. Study-wide findings and caveats: The 0.1-3.0 mg/kg partial responders had among the lowest clonal expansion.

This CDR3 is built from 15 residues. Trimming took off 2 bases at V and 7 bases at J, with 16 bases between the two ends. Germline CDR1 reads SGHKS; CDR2 reads YYEKEE (reference sequence). Sequenced by immunoSEQ multiplex PCR; TCRdb stores in-frame clones only, minus some. The table shows about 73,000 clones, with 86% occurring only once. A remark on this clone: The antigen is unknown.

The genes are TRBV5-5 and TRBJ1-5; D gene ambiguous. This sample comprised CD4+ or CD8+ T cells sorted from blood, obtained in a trial of the OX40 agonist ivuxolimab. The sequence was collected from an adult with an advanced solid tumor such as melanoma, head and neck, liver or kidney cancer. CDR3 in DNA: TGTGCCAGCAGCTTAACTAACAGACTGGGGCAGCCCCAGCATTTT. Its translation: CASSLTNRLGQPQHF.